There are many counts of the clone carrying this T cell receptor (beta chain). What it recognizes is unknown. This sample stems from a study of T cells in Graves' hyperthyroidism and ophthalmopathy. Study-level findings and limits: Ophthalmopathy was distinguished from stable hyperthyroidism by 13 V-J signatures.

RNA transcripts gave rise to amplified TCR beta CDR3 regions. First-round RT-PCR with HTBI primers amplified the TCR CDR3 region. TCRdb fed the multiplex PCR reads into MiXCR, producing one record per CDR3 protein. The sample shows about 110,000 distinct CDR3 sequences, approximately 15% of them seen only once. There are 15 residues in the CDR3. The junction had 8 bases not matched to a gene; V was cut back by 3 bases and J by 6 bases. The germline V gene encodes CDR1 SEHNR and CDR2 FQNEAQ (reference sequence). The source of this sequence is a woman between 50 and 59 years old with Graves' hyperthyroidism. Sample: blood. The rearrangement links TRBV7-9 to TRBJ1-2; 9 positions agree with TRBD1. This CDR3 is CASSLGQGEINGYTF. CDR3 nucleotides: TGTGCCAGCAGCTTGGGACAGGGTGAAATAAATGGCTACACCTTC.